The next 29 T cell receptor beta chains were all read from a single sample in a study of blood T cell repertoires in COVID-19. Here immunoSEQ multiplex PCR was the method, and the copy in TCRdb shows in-frame clones only, minus some. Here the sample spans about 270,000 clones, around 81% being singletons. The material sequenced was peripheral blood. All receptors derive from a woman between 50 and 59 years old with active or convalescent COVID-19.

V gene TRBV28 combines with J gene TRBJ2-2; D is uncertain. The CDR3 contains 13 residues. The V end lost 5 bases, the J end lost 5 bases, and 9 bases lay between the germline ends. From germline, CDR1 is MDHEN and CDR2 SYDVKM. As DNA, the CDR3 is TGTGCCAGCAGTCCCCGGCGGACCGGGGAGCTGTTTTTT. Residues: CASSPRRTGELFF.

J is TRBJ1-1 and V is TRBV9; a possible D gene is TRBD1 (6 bases). V lost 4 bases and J lost 6, with 16 bases in between. CDR3 length: 14 residues. The V gene's germline CDR1 is SGDLS and CDR2 YYNGEE. Here the CDR3 reads CASSRTQGGAEAFF. The CDR3 coding sequence is TGTGCCAGCAGCCGTACCCAAGGGGGGGCTGAAGCTTTCTTT. Based on the CDR3 plus reference TRBV9 and TRBJ1-1, the full variable domain is DSGVTQTPKHLITATGQRVTLRCSPRSGDLSVYWYQQSLDQGLQFLIQYYNGEERAKGNILERFSAQQFPDLHSELNLSSLELGDSALYFCASSRTQGGAEAFFGQGTRLTVV.

V is TRBV19 and J is TRBJ1-4, with D unclear. Per germline, CDR1 LNHDA and CDR2 SQIVND (reference sequence). V was clipped by 6 bases and J by 3 bases, with 11 bases between them. There are 14 residues in the CDR3. CDR3 sequence reads: CASSLGRANEKLFF. CDR3 coding DNA: TGTGCCAGTAGCCTGGGGAGGGCTAATGAAAAACTGTTTTTT.

The chain joins TRBV6-2 or TRBV6-3 to TRBJ2-3; no definite D call. Germline-derived CDR1 and CDR2 are MNHEY and SVGEGT. This CDR3 is built from 16 residues. Trimming left V 0 bases short and J 0 bases short, with 10 bases between. The CDR3 here is CASSYSPARSTDTQYF. The CDR3 DNA reads TGTGCCAGCAGTTACTCTCCAGCGCGGAGCACAGATACGCAGTATTTT.

V and J are TRBV5-1 and TRBJ1-1, with unresolved D. V was clipped by 2 bases and J by 1 base, with 9 bases between them. The CDR3 spans 14 residues. Germline-derived CDR1 and CDR2 are SGHRS and YFSETQ. The CDR3 DNA reads TGCGCCAGCAGCTTTCTGACGGGGAACACTGAAGCTTTCTTT. This codes for CASSFLTGNTEAFF.

This rearrangement joins TRBV5-8 to TRBJ2-1, with TRBD2 matching 11 bases. Trimming at V came to 4 bases and at J to 5 bases, leaving 5 bases not matched to a gene. The CDR3 covers 15 residues. Germline V lookup: CDR1 SGHTS, CDR2 YDEGEE. The CDR3 DNA follows: TGTGCCAGCAGCGAACCGGGACTAGCGGACAATGAGCAGTTCTTC. Translation gives CASSEPGLADNEQFF. Supplemented by reference TRBV5-8 and TRBJ2-1, the full variable domain reads EAGVTQSPTHLIKTRGQQATLRCSPISGHTSVYWYQQALGLGLQFLLWYDEGEERNRGNFPPRFSGRQFPNYSSELNVNALELEDSALYLCASSEPGLADNEQFFGPGTRLTVL.

CDR3: CASSLGTGPGYTF. The DNA of the CDR3 is TGCGCCAGCAGCTTGGGGACAGGTCCTGGCTACACCTTC. The V gene is TRBV5-1, the J gene TRBJ1-2, with TRBD1 matching 7 bases. The CDR3 has 13 amino acids. Germline CDR1 is SGHRS and CDR2 is YFSETQ. V shed 0 bases, J shed 7 bases, and the junction held 3 bases outside the gene matches.

The chain carries TRBV12-1 and TRBJ2-2; TRBD2 is taken as the D call from the table, unchecked against the DNA. TRBV12-1 is termed a pseudogene. The CDR3 loop spans 16 amino acids. CDR3 loop: CASTILGRENTGELFF. In nucleotides, the CDR3 is TGTGCCAGCACTATTCTGGGTCGGGAGAACACCGGGGAGCTGTTTTTT.

The rearrangement uses TRBV5-5 and TRBJ2-5; 8 bases are a match to TRBD1. Germline CDR1 and CDR2: SGHKS and YYEKEE (reference sequence). V lost 2 bases to trimming and J lost 5 bases; unmatched junction nucleotides: 5. The CDR3 length is 14 residues. The DNA of the CDR3 is TGTGCCAGCAGCTTCCAGGGGGCTGGCGAGACCCAGTACTTC. Translating gives CASSFQGAGETQYF.

The rearrangement links TRBV15 to TRBJ1-1, with 7 bases lining up with TRBD1. The CDR3 length is 15 residues. The junction had 6 bases not matched to a gene; V was cut back by 1 base and J by 4 bases. Germline V gene data show CDR1 as LNHNV and CDR2 as YYDKDF (reference sequence). In DNA form, the CDR3 reads TGTGCCACCAGCAGAGGGGCAGGGGGGACCACTGAAGCTTTCTTT. This sequence encodes CATSRGAGGTTEAFF.

V usage is TRBV20-1 and J usage is TRBJ2-2, with TRBD2 identical over 9 bases. The CDR3 spans 14 residues. Germline-derived CDR1 and CDR2 are DFQATT and SNEGSKA (reference sequence). V was pared by 6 bases and J by 5 bases, with 7 bases of the junction left unmatched. The chain's CDR3 is CSASSGSHTGELFF. Here the CDR3 DNA reads TGCAGTGCCAGTAGCGGGAGTCATACCGGGGAGCTGTTTTTT.

This clone has only one observation. This chain connects TRBV7-6 to TRBJ2-1; 11 bases are shared with TRBD2. This CDR3 region has 15 residues. The junction had 7 bases not matched to a gene; V was cut back by 5 bases and J by 7 bases. Germline V lookup: CDR1 SGHVS, CDR2 FNYEAQ. CDR3 DNA: TGTGCCAGCAGCCTTAGCGGGAGGGCCAAGAATGAGCAGTTCTTC. Translated: CASSLSGRAKNEQFF.

The count of this clone is one. This sequence joins TRBV25-1 and TRBJ2-7; 7 bases agree with TRBD2. With 6 bases clipped from V and 9 bases from J, the junction kept 8 bases outside the gene matches. This CDR3 has 12 amino acids. The germline CDR1 and CDR2 sequences are MGHDK and SYGVNS. In DNA form, the CDR3 reads TGTGCCAGCAGCCTCGGACCGGGGGGGCAGTACTTC. This encodes CASSLGPGGQYF.

The V gene is TRBV2, the J gene TRBJ1-1; D is uncertain. There are 14 residues in the CDR3. Germline V gives CDR1 SNHLY, CDR2 FYNNEI. Trimming cost V 8 bases and J 0 bases, with 13 bases left between them. CDR3 nucleotides: TGTGCCAGCCGCCCGAGGGCCATGAACACTGAAGCTTTCTTT. This encodes CASRPRAMNTEAFF. Looking up the rest from reference TRBV2 and TRBJ1-1 gives the full variable domain: EPEVTQTPSHQVTQMGQEVILRCVPISNHLYFYWYRQILGQKVEFLVSFYNNEISEKSEIFDDQFSVERPDGSNFTLKIRSTKLEDSAMYFCASRPRAMNTEAFFGQGTRLTVV.

The chain has TRBV10-3 and TRBJ2-1; D perhaps matches TRBD1 (6 bases). Germline V gives CDR1 ENHRY, CDR2 SYGVKD. The V end lost 4 bases, the J end lost 4 bases, and 11 bases lay between the germline ends. The CDR3 runs 14 residues. The CDR3 bases are TGTGCCATCAGTGGACAGGACAAATACAATGAGCAGTTCTTC. Translating gives CAISGQDKYNEQFF.

This rearrangement joins TRBV2 to TRBJ2-7; 7 bases fit TRBD1. After removal of 11 bases from V and 3 bases from J, the junction contained 4 bases not matched to a gene. The length of the CDR3 is 11 residues. Germline CDR1 SNHLY, CDR2 FYNNEI. The CDR3: CAGRQGYEQYF. CDR3 coding DNA: TGTGCCGGGCGACAGGGCTACGAGCAGTACTTC.

The chain employs TRBV15 and TRBJ1-2; no clear D. CDR1 and CDR2 (germline): LNHNV, YYDKDF (reference sequence). This CDR3 comprises 15 residues. V shed 1 base and J shed 6 bases, with 15 bases lying between them. CDR3 nucleotide sequence: TGTGCCACCAGCAGAGTGGCCGGGTGGAGGGATGGCTACACCTTC. It is translated as CATSRVAGWRDGYTF.

This clone turned up a few times. The chain carries TRBV5-1 and TRBJ1-2; D call uncertain. Germline V gene sequence: CDR1 SGHRS, CDR2 YFSETQ. The CDR3 totals 16 residues. V lost 4 bases and J lost 1, with 17 bases in between. The CDR3 loop is CASSPGLRLDNYGYTF. CDR3 nucleotides: TGCGCCAGCAGCCCCGGACTCCGGCTTGATAACTATGGCTACACCTTC. The full variable domain, with the rest looked up from reference TRBV5-1 and TRBJ1-2, is KAGVTQTPRYLIKTRGQQVTLSCSPISGHRSVSWYQQTPGQGLQFLFEYFSETQRNKGNFPGRFSGRQFSNSRSEMNVSTLELGDSALYLCASSPGLRLDNYGYTFGSGTRLTVV.

The rearrangement uses TRBV28 and TRBJ2-7; maybe TRBD2 (6 bases). The ends were cut back, 2 bases at V and 5 bases at J, with 10 bases in the middle. This CDR3 spans 13 amino acids. CDR1 is MDHEN and CDR2 is SYDVKM in the germline V gene. For the CDR3, the DNA is TGTGCCAGCAGTTTACCGGGAGAGAACGAGCAGTACTTC. As protein: CASSLPGENEQYF.

The chain joins TRBV4-2 to TRBJ1-2; D is unresolved. Germline CDR1 is LGHNA and CDR2 is YNFKEQ. V dropped 3 bases and J dropped 0 bases, with 14 bases sitting between them. The CDR3 length is 16 residues. Written as DNA, the CDR3 is TGTGCCAGCAGCCAGGGAGTTGCCCGAGCTAACTATGGCTACACCTTC. It codes for CASSQGVARANYGYTF.

V and J are TRBV3-1 (or the pseudogene TRBV3-2) and TRBJ2-1, with 10 bases fitting TRBD2. The germline CDR1 and CDR2 sequences are LGHDT and YNNKEL (reference sequence). CDR3 length equals 16 residues. V lost 3 bases to trimming and J lost 4 bases; unmatched junction nucleotides: 6. The DNA for the CDR3 is TGTGCCAGCAGCCATGGGACTAGCGTTAAGTACAATGAGCAGTTCTTC. Translated: CASSHGTSVKYNEQFF.

As regards this clone: This could be a read error, since a much larger clone is one nucleotide away. This same CDR3 is encoded by further DNA sequences in the sample. This rearrangement joins TRBV19 to TRBJ1-1; D is ambiguous. Germline values: CDR1 LNHDA, CDR2 SQIVND (reference sequence). V was trimmed by 0 bases and J by 0 bases, leaving 5 bases between them. This CDR3 is 14 amino acids long. The CDR3: CASSIDSVNTEAFF. Written as DNA, the CDR3 is TGTGCCAGTAGTATAGATTCGGTGAACACTGAAGCTTTCTTT.

The chain uses TRBV28 and TRBJ2-3, with 9 bases aligning to TRBD2. The V gene's germline CDR1 is MDHEN and CDR2 SYDVKM. V lost 5 bases, J lost 4 bases, and 16 bases stayed unmatched. This CDR3 has 18 amino acids. The CDR3 reads CASSVRGLSGRWADTQYF. DNA of the CDR3: TGTGCCAGCAGTGTAAGGGGTTTGAGCGGGAGGTGGGCAGATACGCAGTATTTT. The full variable domain, completed using reference TRBV28 and TRBJ2-3, is DVKVTQSSRYLVKRTGEKVFLECVQDMDHENMFWYRQDPGLGLRLIYFSYDVKMKEKGDIPEGYSVSREKKERFSLILESASTNQTSMYLCASSVRGLSGRWADTQYFGPGTRLTVL.

V and J are TRBV29-1 and TRBJ2-1; weak D call: TRBD1 (7 bases). The CDR3 has 15 residues. V gave up 1 base and J gave up 3 bases, with 13 bases separating them. Germline V CDR1 and CDR2: SQVTM, ANQGSEA. This chain's CDR3 is CSVEVRRDSYNEQFF. DNA of the CDR3: TGCAGCGTTGAAGTTAGGAGGGACAGCTACAATGAGCAGTTCTTC.

The chain carries TRBV9 and TRBJ1-4, with 8 positions matching TRBD1. The CDR3 has 16 residues. The germline CDR1 and CDR2 sequences are SGDLS and YYNGEE. V lost 3 bases to trimming and J lost 3 bases; unmatched junction nucleotides: 7. The CDR3 DNA reads as TGTGCCAGCAGCGCAGGACAGGGAGGGTCTAATGAAAAACTGTTTTTT. Its translation is CASSAGQGGSNEKLFF.

This chain connects TRBV27 to TRBJ2-7; D may be TRBD2 (5 bases). The CDR3 is made up of 13 amino acids. V lost 3 bases and J 6 bases, leaving 12 bases between the germline ends. Germline lookup yields CDR1 MNHEY and CDR2 SMNVEV (reference sequence). CDR3 DNA: TGTGCCAGCAGTTTCACGGTTGCGGGCGAGCAGTACTTC. It is translated as CASSFTVAGEQYF.

The chain recombines TRBV21-1 with TRBJ1-5. TRBV21-1 is labeled a pseudogene. The CDR3 consists of 19 residues. CDR3 bases: TGTGCCAGCAGCAAAGTAAAGGGGCGGGGGAACGGTCGCAATCAGCCCCAGCATTTT. It translates to CASSKVKGRGNGRNQPQHF.

The chain links TRBV5-1 to TRBJ1-6; D gene uncertain. With 2 bases removed from V and 5 bases from J, the gap between germline ends came to 8 bases. CDR1 SGHRS and CDR2 YFSETQ come from the germline V gene. The CDR3 length is 14 residues. The CDR3 loop is CASSFPGDNSPLHF. CDR3 sequence (DNA): TGCGCCAGCAGCTTTCCGGGAGATAATTCACCCCTCCACTTT.

The chain joins TRBV2 to TRBJ2-7; TRBD1 matches at 8 bases. The germline V gene encodes CDR1 SNHLY and CDR2 FYNNEI. V shed 6 bases and J 3 bases; nucleotides not matched to a gene: 7. The CDR3 length is 14 residues. Written as DNA, the CDR3 is TGTGCCAGCAGCCGGACAGGGACATACTACGAGCAGTACTTC. This codes for CASSRTGTYYEQYF.